Detailed here is one TCR beta chain. These data come from a study of blood T cell repertoires in COVID-19. Method: immunoSEQ multiplex PCR; TCRdb's copy keeps in-frame clones and lacks some. The sample contains 90,000 to 100,000 clones, less than 90% of which appear only once. The CDR3 runs 13 residues. The V end lost 5 bases, the J end lost 6 bases, and 16 bases lay between the germline ends. In germline, CDR1 is SQVTM, CDR2 ANQGSEA. This clonotype was sampled from a man between 70 and 80 years old with active or convalescent COVID-19. V is TRBV29-1 and J is TRBJ1-2; D is undetermined. The sequencing sample was made of peripheral blood. The CDR3 sequence is CSVRMRLLDGYTF. CDR3 nucleotides: TGCAGCGTTCGAATGAGACTTCTCGATGGCTACACCTTC.